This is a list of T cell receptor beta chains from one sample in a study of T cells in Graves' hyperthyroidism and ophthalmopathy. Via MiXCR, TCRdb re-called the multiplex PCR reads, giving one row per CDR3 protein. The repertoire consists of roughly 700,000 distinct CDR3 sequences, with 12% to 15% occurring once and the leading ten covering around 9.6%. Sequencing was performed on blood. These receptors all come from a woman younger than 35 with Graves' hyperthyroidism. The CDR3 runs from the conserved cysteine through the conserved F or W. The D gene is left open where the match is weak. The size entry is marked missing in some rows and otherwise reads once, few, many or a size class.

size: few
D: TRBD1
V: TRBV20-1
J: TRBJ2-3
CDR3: CSARDRGGPSNTQYF
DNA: TGCAGTGCAAGGGACAGGGGAGGTCCCTCAAATACGCAGTATTTT

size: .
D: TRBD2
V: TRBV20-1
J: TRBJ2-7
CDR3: CSARTWTSSYEQYF
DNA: TGCAGTGCTAGAACTTGGACTAGCTCCTACGAGCAGTACTTC

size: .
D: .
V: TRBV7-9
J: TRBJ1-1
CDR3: CASSLVYLGNQAFF
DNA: TGTGCCAGCAGCTTAGTGTACCTGGGCAATCAAGCTTTCTTT

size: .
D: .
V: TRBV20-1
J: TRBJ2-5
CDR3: CSASIGSWTRAGTQYF
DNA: TGCAGTGCTAGTATCGGCTCCTGGACAAGGGCTGGGACCCAGTACTTC

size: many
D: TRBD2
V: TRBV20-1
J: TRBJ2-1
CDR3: CSAIRLAGAGNEQFF
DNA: TGCAGTGCTATCCGACTAGCGGGAGCTGGCAATGAGCAGTTCTTC

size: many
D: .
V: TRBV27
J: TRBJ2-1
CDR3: CASSTKGYSYNEQFF
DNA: TGTGCCAGCAGTACGAAGGGATACAGTTACAATGAGCAGTTCTTC

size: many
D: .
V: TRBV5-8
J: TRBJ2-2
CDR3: CASSAEVIAGELFF
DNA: TGTGCCAGCAGCGCGGAGGTAATCGCCGGGGAGCTGTTTTTT

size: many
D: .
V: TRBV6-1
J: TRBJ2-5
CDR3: CASSDYGGPAEETQYF
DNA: TGTGCCAGCAGCGACTACGGTGGGCCCGCGGAGGAGACCCAGTACTTC

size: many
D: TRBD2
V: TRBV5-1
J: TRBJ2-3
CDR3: CASRQLAGEADTQYF
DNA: TGCGCCAGCAGACAACTAGCGGGAGAGGCGGATACGCAGTATTTT

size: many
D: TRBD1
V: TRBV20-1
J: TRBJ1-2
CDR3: CSARTGETGYTF
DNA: TGCAGTGCTAGGACAGGGGAAACTGGCTACACCTTC

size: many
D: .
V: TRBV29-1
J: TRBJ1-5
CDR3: CSVALTRQAGGGNQPQHF
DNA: TGCAGCGTTGCCCTCACCCGACAGGCCGGTGGGGGCAATCAGCCCCAGCATTTT

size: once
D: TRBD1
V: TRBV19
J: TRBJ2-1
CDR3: CASSLTPNRGNEQFF
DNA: TGTGCCAGTAGCCTAACCCCCAACAGGGGCAATGAGCAGTTCTTC

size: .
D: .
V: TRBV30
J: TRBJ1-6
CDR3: CAWSVGGIVDLHF
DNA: TGTGCCTGGAGTGTTGGTGGGATCGTCGACCTCCACTTT

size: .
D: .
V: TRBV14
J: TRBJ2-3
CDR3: CASSPSWGTGDTQYF
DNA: TGTGCCAGCAGCCCCTCCTGGGGGACCGGAGATACGCAGTATTTT

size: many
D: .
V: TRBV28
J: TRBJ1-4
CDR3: CASSRPSNEKLFF
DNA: TGTGCCAGCAGTCGACCGAGTAATGAAAAACTGTTTTTT

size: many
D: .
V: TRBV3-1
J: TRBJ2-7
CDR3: CASSQDLSYYEQYF
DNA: TGTGCCAGCAGCCAAGATCTAAGCTACTACGAGCAGTACTTC

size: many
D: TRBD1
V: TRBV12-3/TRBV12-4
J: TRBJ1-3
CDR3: CASSLGGYRGSGNTIYF
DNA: TGTGCCAGCAGTTTAGGGGGCTACAGGGGCTCTGGAAACACCATATATTTT

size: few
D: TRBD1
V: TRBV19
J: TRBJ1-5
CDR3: CASGTVNSNQPQHF
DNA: TGTGCCAGTGGGACAGTCAATAGCAATCAGCCCCAGCATTTT

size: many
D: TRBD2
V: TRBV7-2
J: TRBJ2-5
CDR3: CASSLGGLAISGETQYF
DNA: TGTGCCAGCAGCTTGGGTGGACTAGCAATTAGTGGAGAGACCCAGTACTTC

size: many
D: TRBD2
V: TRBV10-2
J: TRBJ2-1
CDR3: CASSELGPSGNNEQFF
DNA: TGCGCCAGCAGTGAACTCGGTCCTAGCGGGAACAATGAGCAGTTCTTC

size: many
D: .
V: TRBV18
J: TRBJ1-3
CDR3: CASSWDAGNTIYF
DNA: TGTGCCAGCTCATGGGACGCCGGAAACACCATATATTTT

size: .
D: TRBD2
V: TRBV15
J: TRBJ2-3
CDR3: CATSRDGLAGGSGADTQYF
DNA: TGTGCCACCAGCAGAGACGGTCTAGCGGGAGGGTCAGGCGCAGATACGCAGTATTTT

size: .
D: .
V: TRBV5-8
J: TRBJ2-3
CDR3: CASSQAPLAMPDTQYF
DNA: TGTGCCAGCAGCCAGGCCCCCCTAGCGATGCCAGATACGCAGTATTTT

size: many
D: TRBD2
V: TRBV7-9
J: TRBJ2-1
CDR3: CASSLWAGEGEQFF
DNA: TGTGCCAGCAGCTTATGGGCGGGAGAGGGTGAGCAGTTCTTC

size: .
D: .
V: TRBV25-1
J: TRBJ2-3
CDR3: CASSDPLGLSGTDTQYF
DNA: TGTGCCAGCAGTGACCCCCTTGGGCTAAGCGGCACAGATACGCAGTATTTT

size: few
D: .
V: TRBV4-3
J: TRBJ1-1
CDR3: CASSQGRGWDTEAFF
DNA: TGCGCCAGCAGCCAAGGCAGGGGTTGGGACACTGAAGCTTTCTTT

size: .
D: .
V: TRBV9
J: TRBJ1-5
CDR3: CASSAESGGQPQHF
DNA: TGTGCCAGCAGCGCCGAATCCGGCGGTCAGCCCCAGCATTTT

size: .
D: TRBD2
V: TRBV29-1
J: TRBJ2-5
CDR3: CSVRWAGGETQYF
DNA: TGCAGCGTCAGGTGGGCGGGAGGAGAGACCCAGTACTTC